The 31 T cell receptor beta chains below all came from one sample that was sequenced in a study of Graves' ophthalmopathy and Graves' hyperthyroidism. Amplification of the TCR beta CDR3 regions used RNA transcripts (as template). HTBI primers served in a first-round RT-PCR, which a second-round multiplex PCR followed. TCRdb redid the calling of the multiplex PCR reads with MiXCR, one entry per CDR3 protein. This repertoire shows almost 750,000 distinct CDR3 sequences, 40% found once; its top ten account for about 40%. Sample: peripheral blood. The receptor source for this set is an adult man with Graves' ophthalmopathy.

This clonotype was detected a few times. The chain uses TRBV6-2 or TRBV6-3 and TRBJ2-7; D gene unclear. V lost 0 bases and J lost 0, with 9 bases in between. The germline gives CDR1 MNHEY, CDR2 SVGEGT. The CDR3 runs 15 residues. CDR3 loop: CASSYSHSFSYEQYF. CDR3 bases: TGTGCCAGCAGTTACTCGCACAGTTTCTCCTACGAGCAGTACTTC.

This clonotype was seen only a few times. The rearrangement links TRBV28 to TRBJ2-5, with D perhaps TRBD1 (6 bases). CDR3 length: 15 residues. V lost 5 bases and J lost 2, with 15 bases in between. Germline V gene sequence: CDR1 MDHEN, CDR2 SYDVKM. The CDR3 nucleotides read TGTGCCAGCAGTCCCGGACAGCAAATTCAAGAGACCCAGTACTTC. The encoded protein is CASSPGQQIQETQYF.

This rearrangement joins TRBV24-1 to TRBJ1-5, with 9 bases matching TRBD1. Trimming took 11 bases from V and 5 from J; bases not matched to a gene: 12. This CDR3 is built from 15 residues. Germline assignment: CDR1 KGHDR and CDR2 SFDVKD. The CDR3 region has the DNA TGTGCCAGCAGCGTCGGGACAGGGAATGATCAGCCCCAGCATTTT. Translated, it gives CASSVGTGNDQPQHF.

Here the CDR3 DNA reads TGCAGCGTTGTTCTTGCTAGCGGGGATGGCTACACCTTC. Its translation: CSVVLASGDGYTF. The chain links TRBV29-1 to TRBJ1-2; no firm D call. Germline assignment: CDR1 SQVTM and CDR2 ANQGSEA. Deletions cut 4 bases from V and 6 bases from J, with 15 bases between. The CDR3 sequence is 13 residues long.

The chain couples TRBV12-3 or TRBV12-4 to TRBJ1-3, with 7 bases identical to TRBD1. After removal of 6 bases from V and 0 bases from J, the junction contained 5 bases not matched to a gene. This CDR3 has 15 residues. The DNA of the CDR3 is TGTGCCAGCAGACAACAGGGGCGCTCTGGAAACACCATATATTTT. It yields the protein CASRQQGRSGNTIYF.

In this sample, this clonotype turned up a few times. V and J are TRBV5-1 and TRBJ1-4; 7 bases line up with TRBD1. The germline gives CDR1 SGHRS, CDR2 YFSETQ. The length of the CDR3 is 14 residues. J gave up 2 bases and V 4 bases, and 2 bases lay outside the gene matches. In DNA form, the CDR3 reads TGCGCCAGCAGCATGGACAGGACTAATGAAAAACTGTTTTTT. Its protein is CASSMDRTNEKLFF.

About this clonotype: With a much larger clone just one base away, this may be a read error. This CDR3 is CASSLLEGGEQYF. The CDR3 region has the DNA TGTGCCAGCAGCTTACTAGAGGGCGGGGAGCAGTACTTC. The chain recombines TRBV11-2 with TRBJ2-7; D may be TRBD2 (5 bases). V was shortened by 2 bases and J by 7 bases, with 12 bases between the two germline ends. Germline CDR1 is SGHAT and CDR2 is FQNNGV. The CDR3 loop spans 13 amino acids.

Concerning this clonotype itself: Germline is not matched at one junction end, which may reflect a read error. The chain has TRBV6-6 and TRBJ1-3, with a weak D call TRBD1 (5 bases). CDR3 size: 16 residues. Germline V CDR1 and CDR2: MNHNY, SVGAGI (reference sequence). The CDR3 is CASRGGGTASGNTIYF. The DNA of the CDR3 is TGTGCCAGCAGGGGCGGCGGGACCGCATCTGGGAACACCATATATTTT.

This clonotype showed up many times. The chain combines TRBV29-1 with TRBJ2-7, with 8 bases fitting TRBD1. Trimming took 8 bases from V and 4 from J; bases not matched to a gene: 10. The length of the CDR3 is 13 residues. Per the germline V gene, CDR1 is SQVTM and CDR2 is ANQGSEA. The CDR3 nucleotides read TGCAGCTCCTCCAGGGGGCGCGGATACGAGCAGTACTTC. Translating gives CSSSRGRGYEQYF.

The gene calls are TRBV4-2 and TRBJ2-2, with D perhaps TRBD2 (5 bases). V was cut by 0 bases and J by 9 bases, with 11 bases left in between. Germline CDR1 reads LGHNA; CDR2 reads YNFKEQ. The CDR3 is 14 residues long. The CDR3 nucleotides are TGTGCCAGCAGCCAAGATAGCGCAGCCAGGGAGCTGTTTTTT. As protein: CASSQDSAARELFF.

This clonotype was seen more than once but under ten times. The chain recombines TRBV5-5 with TRBJ2-7, with 8 positions matching TRBD1. Germline trimming cut 0 bases from V and 2 bases from J; bases unmatched to any gene: 7. Germline CDR1 and CDR2: SGHKS and YYEKEE (reference sequence). The CDR3 is 16 residues long. In DNA, the CDR3 is TGTGCCAGCAGCTTGGACGGCAGGGGGCCTACCTACGAGCAGTACTTC. It translates to CASSLDGRGPTYEQYF.

The chain uses TRBV20-1 and TRBJ2-7; D uncertain. V was clipped by 3 bases and J by 3 bases, with 12 bases between them. Per germline, CDR1 DFQATT and CDR2 SNEGSKA (reference sequence). The length of the CDR3 is 13 residues. The chain's CDR3 is CSASGATYYEQYF. In nucleotides, the CDR3 is TGCAGTGCTAGCGGCGCTACCTACTACGAGCAGTACTTC.

This clonotype was seen only a few times. The rearrangement links TRBV6-6 to TRBJ2-7, with D tentatively TRBD1 or TRBD2 (6 bases each). Trimming cost V 5 bases and J 3 bases, with 17 bases left between them. The CDR3 contains 15 residues. The germline V gene encodes CDR1 MNHNY and CDR2 SVGAGI (reference sequence). CDR3 in DNA: TGTGCCAGCAGTCTCTCGGGGGCCCGGCACTACGAGCAGTACTTC. Its protein product is CASSLSGARHYEQYF.

The chain employs TRBV20-1 and TRBJ1-5, with 7 bases lining up with TRBD1. The CDR3 consists of 12 residues. Trimming removed 4 bases from V and 13 bases from J; junction bases left unmatched: 10. Germline CDR1 and CDR2: DFQATT and SNEGSKA (reference sequence). The CDR3 loop is CSATTGTVGQHF. The CDR3 coding sequence is TGCAGTGCTACCACCGGGACAGTCGGACAGCATTTT.

The genes are TRBV2 and TRBJ2-7; no firm D call. The CDR3 consists of 13 residues. Trimming cost V 7 bases and J 4 bases, with 14 bases left between them. Germline CDR1 reads SNHLY; CDR2 reads FYNNEI. CDR3 coding DNA: TGTGCCAGCATGAGTCTATATTCTTACGAGCAGTACTTC. Protein: CASMSLYSYEQYF. The full variable domain, in which reference TRBV2 and TRBJ2-7 provide the parts outside the CDR3, is EPEVTQTPSHQVTQMGQEVILRCVPISNHLYFYWYRQILGQKVEFLVSFYNNEISEKSEIFDDQFSVERPDGSNFTLKIRSTKLEDSAMYFCASMSLYSYEQYFGPGTRLTVT.

V usage is TRBV2 and J usage is TRBJ1-1; D is possibly TRBD1 (6 bases). The CDR3 sequence is 18 residues long. Trimming took off 4 bases at V and 1 base at J, with 22 bases between the two ends. The germline V gene encodes CDR1 SNHLY and CDR2 FYNNEI. Written as DNA, the CDR3 is TGTGCCAGCAGTGTATCACCCCCAAGGACAGACAGGAACACTGAAGCTTTCTTT. Encoded protein: CASSVSPPRTDRNTEAFF.

V and J are TRBV10-3 and TRBJ2-7, with TRBD1 as a possible D gene (5 bases). CDR1 and CDR2 (germline): ENHRY, SYGVKD. Trimming left V 10 bases short and J 7 bases short, with 26 bases between. The CDR3 has 15 amino acids. DNA of the CDR3: TGTGCCAGCACCCCCACCCAGGGCAGGGTGGGTGAGCAGTACTTC. Its translation is CASTPTQGRVGEQYF.

The V gene is TRBV7-2, the J gene TRBJ2-7; perhaps TRBD2 as D (5 bases). This CDR3 has 15 amino acids. The ends were cut back, 1 base at V and 4 bases at J, with 14 bases in the middle. Germline lookup yields CDR1 SGHTA and CDR2 FQGNSA. CDR3 bases: TGTGCCAGCAGCTTAGTAGAGGGCAATGTATACGAGCAGTACTTC. Amino acids: CASSLVEGNVYEQYF. Supplemented by reference TRBV7-2 and TRBJ2-7, the full variable domain reads GAGVSQSPSNKVTEKGKDVELRCDPISGHTALYWYRQSLGQGLEFLIYFQGNSAPDKSGLPSDRFSAERTGGSVSTLTIQRTQQEDSAVYLCASSLVEGNVYEQYFGPGTRLTVT.

Of note for this clonotype: The junction departs from the called germline gene at one end, perhaps through a read error. This CDR3 is CASSGFRDRGSDYGYTF. The CDR3 bases are TGTGCCAGCAGCGGCTTCCGGGACAGGGGGTCGGACTATGGCTACACCTTC. The chain joins TRBV10-2 to TRBJ1-2; the match to TRBD1 covers 11 bases. The CDR3 is 17 residues long. Germline-derived CDR1 and CDR2 are WSHSY and SAAADI.

This clonotype was counted a few times. This chain connects TRBV20-1 to TRBJ2-7, with D possibly being TRBD2 (5 bases). The CDR3 spans 13 residues. Between the trimmed V and J ends, which lost 3 bases and 4 bases, there was a span of 13 bases. In germline, CDR1 is DFQATT, CDR2 SNEGSKA (reference sequence). The CDR3: CSASGNPEYEQYF. DNA for the CDR3: TGCAGTGCTAGCGGGAACCCGGAGTACGAGCAGTACTTC.

This clonotype was found a few times. This chain links TRBV9 with TRBJ1-2; 7 nucleotides align to TRBD1. Trimming at V came to 4 bases and at J to 7 bases, leaving 7 bases not matched to a gene. The length of the CDR3 is 13 residues. Per the germline V gene, CDR1 is SGDLS and CDR2 is YYNGEE. CDR3 sequence reads: CASSQTGSSGYTF. The DNA of the CDR3 is TGTGCCAGCAGCCAGACAGGGTCCTCTGGCTACACCTTC.

This clonotype has only a few counts. J is TRBJ1-5 and V is TRBV12-3 or TRBV12-4; D ambiguous. This CDR3 has 15 residues. Trimming shortened V by 2 bases and J by 7 bases, and 15 bases separated the two germline ends. The CDR3 nucleotides read TGTGCCAGCAGTTTACGGGCGTCGTATCAGCAGCCCCAGCATTTT. This translates into CASSLRASYQQPQHF.

This clonotype was seen a few times. A much larger clone lies a single base off, so this may be a read error. The V gene is TRBV7-9, the J gene TRBJ1-6; D ambiguous. There are 15 residues in the CDR3. CDR1 and CDR2 from the germline V gene are SEHNR and FQNEAQ (reference sequence). V lost 4 bases and J 8 bases, leaving 15 bases between the germline ends. The CDR3 nucleotides read TGTGCCAGCAGCTCTACAGTCGTCGGGGATTCACCCCTCCACTTT. Translated: CASSSTVVGDSPLHF.

In the case of this clonotype: Compared with germline, one end of the junction differs, possibly owing to a read error. The chain joins TRBV5-1 to TRBJ2-1; TRBD1 aligns across 9 bases. In germline, CDR1 is SGHRS, CDR2 YFSETQ. The CDR3 spans 14 residues. CDR3 residues: CASLGGQGYNEQFF. In DNA, the CDR3 is TGTGCCAGCCTTGGGGGACAGGGCTACAATGAGCAGTTCTTC.

This clonotype was found a few times. At one boundary the junction diverges from the germline segment, which might be a read error. The chain recombines TRBV6-4 with TRBJ2-7, with TRBD2 matching 8 bases. The CDR3 covers 17 residues. The germline V gene encodes CDR1 MRHNA and CDR2 SNTAGT. CDR3 residues: CASSYSGGETWTYEQYF. The CDR3 nucleotides are TGTGCCAGCAGTTACTCGGGAGGGGAAACTTGGACCTACGAGCAGTACTTC.

The chain joins TRBV7-6 to TRBJ2-1, with TRBD2 matching 9 bases. Germline V gene sequence: CDR1 SGHVS, CDR2 FNYEAQ. With V trimmed by 8 bases and J by 6 bases, 11 bases remained unmatched. CDR3 length: 15 residues. DNA of the CDR3: TGTGCCAGCTCTCCCTTCTCGACTAGCGGCAATGAGCAGTTCTTC. Its protein is CASSPFSTSGNEQFF.

This clonotype was detected many times. The chain joins TRBV11-2 to TRBJ1-1; D may be TRBD1 (6 bases). Per germline, CDR1 SGHAT and CDR2 FQNNGV. This CDR3 comprises 13 residues. Trimming shortened V by 8 bases and J by 1 base, and 11 bases separated the two germline ends. The CDR3 nucleotides read TGTGCCAGCGGGCCGGACAGGAACACTGAAGCTTTCTTT. It yields the protein CASGPDRNTEAFF.

V is TRBV29-1 and J is TRBJ1-1; no definite D call. This CDR3 is 12 amino acids long. V lost 7 bases, J lost 1 base, and 10 bases lay in between. Germline values: CDR1 SQVTM, CDR2 ANQGSEA. The CDR3 reads CSASQWNTEAFF. The CDR3 coding sequence is TGCAGCGCGAGCCAGTGGAACACTGAAGCTTTCTTT.

V gene TRBV5-6 combines with J gene TRBJ1-1; no firm D call. Trimming pared 0 bases from V and 7 bases from J, leaving 7 bases between. Germline V gene data show CDR1 as SGHDT and CDR2 as YYEEEE. This CDR3 region has 12 residues. The CDR3 region has the DNA TGTGCCAGCAGCTTGGCGCAGAATGAAGCTTTCTTT. As protein: CASSLAQNEAFF.

The chain uses TRBV2 and TRBJ2-5; 8 bases line up with TRBD1. This CDR3 is 13 amino acids long. Looked up from germline, CDR1 is SNHLY and CDR2 is FYNNEI. Trimming at V came to 3 bases and at J to 4 bases, leaving 1 base not matched to a gene. The CDR3 DNA is TGTGCCAGCAGTGACGGACAGGGAGAGACCCAGTACTTC. Residues: CASSDGQGETQYF.

The chain links TRBV20-1 to TRBJ1-1; D call uncertain. CDR3 length: 11 residues. Germline CDR1 DFQATT, CDR2 SNEGSKA (reference sequence). The ends were cut back, 3 bases at V and 8 bases at J, with 10 bases in the middle. CDR3 nucleotide sequence: TGCAGTGCTAGTTTGGCACAGGAAGCTTTCTTT. Translated, it gives CSASLAQEAFF.